Listed below are T cell receptor beta chains from one sample, sequenced in a study of blood T cell repertoires in COVID-19. Profiling relied on immunoSEQ multiplex PCR, and the TCRdb table lists in-frame clones only, not all of them. The sample shows around 290,000 clones, about nine tenths of them seen only once. Sequencing used PBMCs or T cells enriched from blood (not recorded which). These receptors all stem from a woman aged 18-29 years who had recovered from COVID-19. The CDR3 runs from the conserved cysteine through the conserved F or W. The D gene is left open where the match is weak. Size is omitted from some rows. Given values are once, few, many or a class for expanded clones.

len	j_gene	abundance	v_gene	d_gene	CDR3aa	CDR3nt
15	TRBJ2-5	.	TRBV5-1	.	CASSLAIQGRETQYF	TGCGCCAGCAGCTTGGCGATACAGGGGAGGGAGACCCAGTACTTC
15	TRBJ1-1	few	TRBV27	TRBD1	CASSSMTGSNTEAFF	TGTGCCAGCAGCTCCATGACAGGGTCGAACACTGAAGCTTTCTTT
15	TRBJ1-2	.	TRBV11-3	TRBD1	CASSLEQGYVGGYTF	TGTGCCAGCAGCTTAGAACAGGGGTACGTCGGTGGCTACACCTTC
16	TRBJ2-7	.	TRBV4-2	TRBD2	CASSQDQLAGGYEQYF	TGTGCCAGCAGCCAAGATCAGCTAGCGGGGGGTTACGAGCAGTACTTC
13	TRBJ1-5	.	TRBV2	.	CASSENFNQPQHF	TGTGCCAGCAGTGAGAACTTCAATCAGCCCCAGCATTTT
15	TRBJ2-7	.	TRBV9	TRBD1	CASSAGQASSYEQYF	TGTGCCAGCAGCGCGGGACAGGCCAGCTCCTACGAGCAGTACTTC
12	TRBJ2-5	.	TRBV10-3	.	CAISELAETQYF	TGTGCCATCAGTGAGCTAGCGGAGACCCAGTACTTC
15	TRBJ1-6	.	TRBV30	TRBD1	CAWSVQGVKNSPLHF	TGTGCCTGGAGTGTACAGGGGGTAAAAAATTCACCCCTCCACTTT
12	TRBJ1-1	.	TRBV13	.	CASSESRAEAFF	TGTGCCAGCAGCGAATCGAGAGCTGAAGCTTTCTTT
16	TRBJ2-1	.	TRBV6-5	.	CASSFNAGTSFNEQFF	TGTGCCAGCAGTTTCAACGCGGGCACCTCTTTCAATGAGCAGTTCTTC
15	TRBJ2-7	.	TRBV4-2	TRBD1	CASSQEPGQRDEQYF	TGTGCCAGCAGCCAGGAACCGGGACAGAGAGACGAGCAGTACTTC
19	TRBJ2-3	once	TRBV28	TRBD2	CASSFAFGTSGVSTDTQYF	TGTGCCAGCAGTTTCGCTTTCGGGACTAGCGGGGTTAGCACAGATACGCAGTATTTT
16	TRBJ2-3	.	TRBV5-8	TRBD2	CASSVGLAIFTDTQYF	TGTGCCAGCAGCGTGGGACTAGCGATTTTTACAGATACGCAGTATTTT
16	TRBJ2-1	.	TRBV20-1	TRBD2	CSASRLAGAWANEQFF	TGCAGTGCTAGTCGTCTAGCGGGGGCCTGGGCCAATGAGCAGTTCTTC
17	TRBJ2-3	.	TRBV5-4	TRBD2	CASSSGLAGASADTQYF	TGTGCCAGCAGCTCCGGACTAGCGGGGGCCTCGGCAGATACGCAGTATTTT
16	TRBJ2-2	.	TRBV11-2	TRBD2	CASSLGAGGDTGELFF	TGTGCCAGCAGCTTAGGGGCGGGAGGCGACACCGGGGAGCTGTTTTTT
16	TRBJ2-1	.	TRBV27	TRBD1	CASSSGTGALYNEQFF	TGTGCCAGCAGTTCCGGGACAGGGGCATTGTACAATGAGCAGTTCTTC
15	TRBJ2-7	.	TRBV6-2/TRBV6-3	.	CASSYYPDTSYEQYF	TGTGCCAGCAGTTACTACCCCGACACTTCCTACGAGCAGTACTTC
12	TRBJ2-3	.	TRBV14	.	CASSHVRNTQYF	TGTGCCAGCAGTCACGTGAGAAATACGCAGTATTTT
14	TRBJ2-1	.	TRBV30	TRBD1	CAWSTGTGSNEQFF	TGTGCCTGGTCCACCGGGACAGGGTCAAATGAGCAGTTCTTC
14	TRBJ2-1	.	TRBV27	.	CASSFGRTYNEQFF	TGTGCCAGCAGTTTCGGCAGGACATACAATGAGCAGTTCTTC
15	TRBJ1-2	.	TRBV5-4	.	CATAWEGGLRYGYTF	TGTGCCACAGCCTGGGAGGGGGGGCTTCGCTATGGCTACACCTTC
15	TRBJ1-6	.	TRBV28	.	CASSFKGGPGSPLHF	TGTGCCAGCAGTTTTAAGGGAGGGCCGGGTTCACCCCTCCACTTT
17	TRBJ2-1	.	TRBV6-1	TRBD2	CASSEWGLAGVGNEQFF	TGTGCCAGCAGTGAATGGGGACTAGCGGGAGTGGGTAATGAGCAGTTCTTC
14	TRBJ2-5	once	TRBV29-1	.	CSVTTGGRLETQYF	TGCAGCGTTACTACGGGGGGCCGGTTGGAGACCCAGTACTTC
18	TRBJ2-3	.	TRBV4-3	TRBD2	CASSQDSLAGGPTDTQYF	TGCGCCAGCAGCCAAGATAGTCTGGCGGGGGGGCCCACAGATACGCAGTATTTT
14	TRBJ2-5	.	TRBV5-1	.	CASSLSPGEETQYF	TGCGCCAGCAGCTTGAGCCCAGGCGAAGAGACCCAGTACTTC
15	TRBJ1-3	.	TRBV6-5	.	CASSRSAFSGNTIYF	TGTGCCAGCAGCCGCAGTGCATTCTCTGGAAACACCATATATTTT
13	TRBJ2-7	.	TRBV28	.	CASNGVRSYEQYF	TGTGCCAGCAACGGAGTCAGATCCTACGAGCAGTACTTC
15	TRBJ2-7	.	TRBV13	TRBD1	CASSLGTGGPYEQYF	TGTGCCAGCAGCTTAGGTACAGGGGGCCCCTACGAGCAGTACTTC
15	TRBJ2-2	.	TRBV9	.	CASSVVDRNTGELFF	TGTGCCAGCAGCGTAGTGGACAGAAACACCGGGGAGCTGTTTTTT
14	TRBJ2-7	.	TRBV30	TRBD1	CACTTDRGNYEQYF	TGTGCCTGCACCACTGACAGGGGAAACTACGAGCAGTACTTC
13	TRBJ2-3	.	TRBV7-2	TRBD2	CASSLARGDTQYF	TGTGCCAGCAGCTTAGCGCGGGGGGATACGCAGTATTTT
14	TRBJ1-5	.	TRBV6-2/TRBV6-3	.	CASSPGKPNQPQHF	TGTGCCAGCAGTCCCGGGAAACCCAATCAGCCCCAGCATTTT
16	TRBJ2-7	.	TRBV15	.	CATSIRGGQGRGEQYF	TGTGCCACCAGTATAAGGGGGGGTCAGGGCCGAGGCGAGCAGTACTTC
15	TRBJ2-5	.	TRBV28	TRBD2	CASSNPGLEGVTQYF	TGTGCCAGCAGTAATCCGGGACTAGAGGGTGTGACCCAGTACTTC
14	TRBJ1-2	.	TRBV29-1	TRBD1	CSVERGQGSYGYTF	TGCAGCGTTGAAAGAGGACAGGGCTCCTATGGCTACACCTTC
17	TRBJ2-2	.	TRBV7-7	TRBD2	CASSLIAGAEGAGELFF	TGTGCCAGCAGCTTAATAGCGGGAGCGGAGGGGGCCGGGGAGCTGTTTTTT
16	TRBJ2-1	.	TRBV24-1	TRBD2	CATSEGKGLAGGRQFF	TGTGCCACCAGTGAGGGGAAGGGACTAGCGGGAGGACGGCAGTTCTTC
14	TRBJ1-5	few	TRBV27	.	CASSLGGPQQPQHF	TGTGCCAGCAGTTTAGGAGGACCCCAGCAGCCCCAGCATTTT
14	TRBJ2-3	.	TRBV28	.	CASSLDRPTDTQYF	TGTGCCAGCAGTTTAGACAGACCCACAGATACGCAGTATTTT
15	TRBJ2-7	.	TRBV3-1/TRBV3-2	TRBD2	CASSHLAGASYEQYF	TGTGCCAGCAGCCACCTAGCGGGAGCGAGTTACGAGCAGTACTTC
14	TRBJ1-5	.	TRBV30	.	CAWSAVNSNQPQHF	TGTGCCTGGAGTGCAGTTAATAGCAATCAGCCCCAGCATTTT
16	TRBJ1-1	.	TRBV19	TRBD1	CASSIRTGQRNTEAFF	TGTGCCAGTAGTATTCGGACGGGACAGAGGAACACTGAAGCTTTCTTT
14	TRBJ2-2	.	TRBV27	TRBD1	CASTPGTGSGELFF	TGTGCCAGCACCCCCGGGACAGGGTCCGGGGAGCTGTTTTTT
19	TRBJ2-1	once	TRBV7-6	.	CASSPLMYRKMLVYNEQFF	TGTGCCAGCAGCCCACTTATGTACAGGAAGATGTTAGTCTACAATGAGCAGTTCTTC
15	TRBJ1-4	.	TRBV5-6	.	CASSLAGRANEKLFF	TGTGCCAGCAGCTTGGCCGGGAGGGCTAATGAAAAACTGTTTTTT
17	TRBJ1-2	.	TRBV5-5	TRBD1	CASSLGQGRFRDYGYTF	TGTGCCAGCAGCTTGGGACAGGGGCGATTTAGGGACTATGGCTACACCTTC
14	TRBJ1-2	many	TRBV27	.	CASSLTAANYGYTF	TGTGCCAGCAGTTTGACAGCCGCTAACTATGGCTACACCTTC
17	TRBJ2-3	.	TRBV11-2	.	CASSSTSGTSSTDTQYF	TGTGCCAGCAGCTCGACGTCCGGGACAAGTAGCACAGATACGCAGTATTTT
15	TRBJ2-7	.	TRBV7-2	.	CASSLSRQSSYEQYF	TGTGCCAGCAGCTTAAGTCGACAGTCCTCCTACGAGCAGTACTTC
13	TRBJ2-5	.	TRBV27	.	CASSITGPETQYF	TGTGCCAGCAGTATAACAGGGCCGGAGACCCAGTACTTC
18	TRBJ2-2	.	TRBV28	.	CASSLLLGGTGNTGELFF	TGTGCCAGCAGTTTACTCCTGGGGGGGACAGGGAACACCGGGGAGCTGTTTTTT
17	TRBJ1-5	few	TRBV5-4	.	CASSDRDKVDSNQPQHF	TGTGCCAGCAGCGACCGGGACAAGGTCGATAGCAATCAGCCCCAGCATTTT